The 7 T cell receptor beta chains in this list originate from one sample, sequenced in a study of monozygotic twins with inflammatory bowel disease. For each CDR3 protein, TCRdb gives one entry from its re-call of the 5' RACE reads, without DNA. The sample has fewer than 350,000 distinct CDR3 sequences, and its top ten clones hold around 2%. Sequencing was carried out using blood. Receptors originate from a human donor with ulcerative colitis or Crohn's disease, or a healthy co-twin of an affected twin (not recorded which).

V and J are TRBV28 and TRBJ2-7; TCRdb calls TRBD2, which cannot be checked without DNA. This CDR3 comprises 13 residues. Per the germline V gene, CDR1 is MDHEN and CDR2 is SYDVKM. CDR3 in amino acids: CASSPPDLYEQYF.

The rearrangement links TRBV12-3 or TRBV12-4 to TRBJ2-7; TCRdb selects TRBD1, and the lack of DNA leaves this call unchecked. The CDR3 runs 15 residues. Here the CDR3 reads CASSRRTGILGEQYF.

The chain joins TRBV11-1 to TRBJ2-1; the TCRdb call, TRBD1, lacks DNA for checking. The CDR3 totals 21 residues. Germline assignment: CDR1 SGHAT and CDR2 FQDESV (reference sequence). CDR3 region: CASSQHFPGRGIPSTYNEQFF.

This rearrangement joins TRBV28 to TRBJ2-2; the TCRdb D gene call, TRBD1, has no DNA to confirm it. Germline V gives CDR1 MDHEN, CDR2 SYDVKM. The CDR3 is 14 residues long. CDR3 sequence: CASQRDGNTGELFF.

This chain joins TRBV20-1 and TRBJ2-3; TCRdb's assignment of TRBD2 cannot be checked, as there is no DNA. This CDR3 comprises 17 residues. Germline-derived CDR1 and CDR2 are DFQATT and SNEGSKA (reference sequence). This CDR3 reads CSARGLAGVMSTDTQYF.

The chain carries TRBV5-1 and TRBJ2-3; the TCRdb D gene call, TRBD1, has no DNA to confirm it. The germline CDR1 and CDR2 sequences are SGHRS and YFSETQ. The CDR3 has 14 amino acids. The chain's CDR3 is CASSGRTSTDTQYF.

V usage is TRBV10-1 and J usage is TRBJ2-7; the D call from TCRdb, TRBD1, cannot be confirmed without DNA. The CDR3 has 14 amino acids. CDR1 and CDR2 (germline): WNHNN, SYGVQD (reference sequence). The chain's CDR3 is CASSPGTYSYEQYF.